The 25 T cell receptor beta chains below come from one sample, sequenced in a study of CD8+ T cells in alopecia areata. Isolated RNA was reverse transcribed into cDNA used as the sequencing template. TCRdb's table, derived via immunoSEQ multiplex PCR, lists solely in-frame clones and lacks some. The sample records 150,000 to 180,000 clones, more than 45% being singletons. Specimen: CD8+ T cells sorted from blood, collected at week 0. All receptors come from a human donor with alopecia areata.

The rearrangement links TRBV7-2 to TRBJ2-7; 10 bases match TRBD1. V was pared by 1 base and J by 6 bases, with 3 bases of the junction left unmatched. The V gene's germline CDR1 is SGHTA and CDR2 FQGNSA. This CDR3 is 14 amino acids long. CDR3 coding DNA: TGTGCCAGCAGCTTAGGACAGGGGGCGGTCGAGCAGTACTTC. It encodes CASSLGQGAVEQYF.

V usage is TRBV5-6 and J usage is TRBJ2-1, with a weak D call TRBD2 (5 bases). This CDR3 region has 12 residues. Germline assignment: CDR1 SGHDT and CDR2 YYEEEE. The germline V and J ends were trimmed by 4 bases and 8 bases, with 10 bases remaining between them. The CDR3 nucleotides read TGTGCCAGCAGCCCCGGGGTGGATGAGCAGTTCTTC. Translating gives CASSPGVDEQFF.

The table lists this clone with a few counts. The DNA of the CDR3 is TGTGCCAGCAGCTTTACAGGGTCCACCGGGGAGCTGTTTTTT. This sequence encodes CASSFTGSTGELFF. The V and J genes are TRBV11-2 and TRBJ2-2; D is possibly TRBD1 (6 bases). The V gene lost 3 bases and the J gene lost 4 bases, with 9 bases spanning the gap. CDR3 length: 14 amino acids. The germline gives CDR1 SGHAT, CDR2 FQNNGV.

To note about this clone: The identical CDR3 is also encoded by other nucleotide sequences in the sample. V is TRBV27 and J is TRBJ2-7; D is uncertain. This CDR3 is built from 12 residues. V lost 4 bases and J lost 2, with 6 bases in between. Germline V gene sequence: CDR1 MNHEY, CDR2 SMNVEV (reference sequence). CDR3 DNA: TGTGCCAGCAGTTCCGGACCCTACGAGCAGTACTTC. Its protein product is CASSSGPYEQYF.

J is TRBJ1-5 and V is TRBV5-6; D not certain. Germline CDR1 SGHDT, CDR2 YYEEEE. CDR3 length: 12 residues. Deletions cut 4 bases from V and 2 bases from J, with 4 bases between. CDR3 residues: CASSHGNQPQHF. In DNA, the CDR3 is TGTGCCAGCAGCCATGGCAATCAGCCCCAGCATTTT.

In DNA form, the CDR3 reads TGCGCCAGCAGCCAAGACAACCTCTATGGCTACACCTTC. Translated: CASSQDNLYGYTF. The chain joins TRBV4-3 to TRBJ1-2; no clear D. This CDR3 comprises 13 residues. V was cut by 0 bases and J by 4 bases, with 6 bases left in between. CDR1 is LGHNA, CDR2 YSLEER, per germline.

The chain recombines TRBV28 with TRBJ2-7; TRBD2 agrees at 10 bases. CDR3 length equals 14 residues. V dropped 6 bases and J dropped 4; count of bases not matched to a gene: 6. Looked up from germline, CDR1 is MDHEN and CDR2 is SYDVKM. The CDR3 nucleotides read TGTGCCAGCAGCCCCGGACTAGCGGAGTACGAGCAGTACTTC. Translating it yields CASSPGLAEYEQYF.

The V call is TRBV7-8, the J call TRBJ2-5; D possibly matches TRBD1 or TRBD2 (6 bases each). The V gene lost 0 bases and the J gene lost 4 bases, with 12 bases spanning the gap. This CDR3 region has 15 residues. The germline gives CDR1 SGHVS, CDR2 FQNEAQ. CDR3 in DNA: TGTGCCAGCAGCTTAGCGACCGGGGGCGGAGAGACCCAGTACTTC. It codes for CASSLATGGGETQYF.

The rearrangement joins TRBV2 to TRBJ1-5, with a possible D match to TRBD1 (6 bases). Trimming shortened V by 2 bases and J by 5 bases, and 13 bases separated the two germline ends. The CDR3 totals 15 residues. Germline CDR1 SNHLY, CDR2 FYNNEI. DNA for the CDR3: TGTGCCAGCAGTGAAACAGGGATGTACGATCAGCCCCAGCATTTT. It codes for CASSETGMYDQPQHF.

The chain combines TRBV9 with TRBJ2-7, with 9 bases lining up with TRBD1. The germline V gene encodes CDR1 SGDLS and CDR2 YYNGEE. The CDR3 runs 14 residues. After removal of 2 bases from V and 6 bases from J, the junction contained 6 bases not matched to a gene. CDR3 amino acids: CASSVGQGISEQYF. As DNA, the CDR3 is TGTGCCAGCAGCGTGGGACAGGGAATTTCCGAGCAGTACTTC.

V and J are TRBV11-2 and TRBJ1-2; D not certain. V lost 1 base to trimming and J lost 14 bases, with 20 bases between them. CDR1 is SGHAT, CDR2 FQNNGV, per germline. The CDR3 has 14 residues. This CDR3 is CASSLAPRGPLETF. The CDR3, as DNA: TGTGCCAGCAGCTTAGCCCCACGGGGTCCTCTTGAGACCTTC.

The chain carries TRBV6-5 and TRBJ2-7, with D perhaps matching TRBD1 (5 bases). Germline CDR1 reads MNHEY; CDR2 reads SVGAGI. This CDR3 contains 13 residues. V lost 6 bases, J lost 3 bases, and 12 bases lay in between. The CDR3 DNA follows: TGTGCCAGCAGGCAGGGTGGGTTCTACGAGCAGTACTTC. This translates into CASRQGGFYEQYF.

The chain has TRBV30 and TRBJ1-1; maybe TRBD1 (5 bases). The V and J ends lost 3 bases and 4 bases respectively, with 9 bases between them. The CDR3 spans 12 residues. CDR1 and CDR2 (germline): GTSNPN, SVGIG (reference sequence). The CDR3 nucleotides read TGTGCCTGGAGGGGGGGATCCACTGAAGCTTTCTTT. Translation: CAWRGGSTEAFF.

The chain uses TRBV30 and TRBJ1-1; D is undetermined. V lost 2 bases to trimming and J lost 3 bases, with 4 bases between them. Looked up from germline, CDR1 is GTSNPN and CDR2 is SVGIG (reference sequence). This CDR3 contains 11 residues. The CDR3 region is CAWSRDTEAFF. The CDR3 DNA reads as TGTGCCTGGAGTCGGGACACTGAAGCTTTCTTT.

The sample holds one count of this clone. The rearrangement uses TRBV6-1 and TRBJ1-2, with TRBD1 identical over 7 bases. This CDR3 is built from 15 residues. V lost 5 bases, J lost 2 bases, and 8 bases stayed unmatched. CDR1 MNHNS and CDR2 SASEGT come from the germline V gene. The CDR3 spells CASSSTGTANYGYTF. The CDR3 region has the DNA TGTGCCAGCAGTTCTACGGGGACAGCGAACTATGGCTACACCTTC.

For the CDR3, the DNA is TGTGCCAGCAGGGGGAACCCGGAACAGCCCTACGAGCAGTACTTC. The encoded protein is CASRGNPEQPYEQYF. The rearrangement joins TRBV27 to TRBJ2-7; D unresolved. From germline, CDR1 is MNHEY and CDR2 SMNVEV (reference sequence). V was shortened by 6 bases and J by 2 bases, with 17 bases between the two germline ends. This CDR3 contains 15 residues.

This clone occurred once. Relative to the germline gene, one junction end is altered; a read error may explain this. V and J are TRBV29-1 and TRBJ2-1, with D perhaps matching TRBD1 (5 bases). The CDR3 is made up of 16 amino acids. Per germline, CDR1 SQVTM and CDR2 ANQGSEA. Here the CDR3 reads CSAEEFGRAPYNEQFF. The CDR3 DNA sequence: TGCAGCGCTGAAGAGTTTGGCAGGGCCCCCTACAATGAGCAGTTCTTC.

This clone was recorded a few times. The CDR3 spells CASSSEGPNNEQFF. In DNA, the CDR3 is TGTGCCAGCAGCTCTGAGGGACCAAACAATGAGCAGTTCTTC. The chain is built from TRBV7-9 and TRBJ2-1; TRBD1 or TRBD2 may be the D gene (5 bases each). Germline V gene data show CDR1 as SEHNR and CDR2 as FQNEAQ (reference sequence). The CDR3 covers 14 residues. V lost 4 bases, J lost 5 bases, and 12 bases lay in between.

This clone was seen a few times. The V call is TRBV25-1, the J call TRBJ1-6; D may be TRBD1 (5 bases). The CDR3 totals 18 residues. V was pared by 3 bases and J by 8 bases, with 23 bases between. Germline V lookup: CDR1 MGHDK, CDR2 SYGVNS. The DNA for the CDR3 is TGTGCCAGCAGTGATTGGGACTCCCCTAGGGGCTGGGATTCACCCCTCCACTTT. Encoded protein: CASSDWDSPRGWDSPLHF.

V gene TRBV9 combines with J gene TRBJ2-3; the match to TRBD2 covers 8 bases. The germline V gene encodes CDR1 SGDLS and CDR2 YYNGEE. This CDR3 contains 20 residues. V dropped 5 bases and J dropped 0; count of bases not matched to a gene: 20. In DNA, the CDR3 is TGTGCCAGCAGTGACCCCGTCTCTGGGACTAGTGAGCTCAGCACAGATACGCAGTATTTT. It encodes CASSDPVSGTSELSTDTQYF.

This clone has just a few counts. CDR3 amino acids: CSVGTGPADEQYF. The CDR3 DNA is TGCAGCGTCGGGACAGGCCCAGCGGACGAGCAGTACTTC. The chain couples TRBV29-1 to TRBJ2-7; 8 bases agree with TRBD1. Germline lookup yields CDR1 SQVTM and CDR2 ANQGSEA. V shed 6 bases and J 5 bases; nucleotides not matched to a gene: 9. The CDR3 is 13 residues long.

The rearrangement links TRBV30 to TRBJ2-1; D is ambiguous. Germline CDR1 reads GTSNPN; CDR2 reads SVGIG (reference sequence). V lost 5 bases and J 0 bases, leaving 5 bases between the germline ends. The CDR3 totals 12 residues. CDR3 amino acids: CAWVSSYNEQFF. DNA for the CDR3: TGTGCCTGGGTTAGCTCCTACAATGAGCAGTTCTTC.

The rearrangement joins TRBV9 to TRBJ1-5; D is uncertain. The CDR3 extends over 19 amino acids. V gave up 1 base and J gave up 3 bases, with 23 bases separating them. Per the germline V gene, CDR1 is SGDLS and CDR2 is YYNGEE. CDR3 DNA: TGTGCCAGCAGCGTATTATCAGGAATGGAAGGGAGGTCCAATCAGCCCCAGCATTTT. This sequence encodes CASSVLSGMEGRSNQPQHF.

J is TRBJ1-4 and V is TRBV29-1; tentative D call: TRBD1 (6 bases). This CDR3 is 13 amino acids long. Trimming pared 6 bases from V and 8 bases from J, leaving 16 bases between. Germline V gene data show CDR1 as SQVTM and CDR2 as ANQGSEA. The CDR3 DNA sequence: TGCAGCGTCGAGGACAGACGGGGCGAAAAACTGTTTTTT. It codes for CSVEDRRGEKLFF.

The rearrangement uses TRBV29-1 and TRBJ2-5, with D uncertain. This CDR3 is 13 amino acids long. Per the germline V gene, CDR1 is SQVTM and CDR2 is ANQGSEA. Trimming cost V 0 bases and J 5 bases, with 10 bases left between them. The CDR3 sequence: CSVEERAIETQYF. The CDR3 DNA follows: TGCAGCGTTGAAGAAAGGGCTATTGAGACCCAGTACTTC.